The clone carrying this TCR beta chain appeared many times. Antigen unknown. As to time point: pre-sensitization, week 0. Treatment indicated: therapeutic diphenylcyclopropenone sensitization with weekly scalp DPC. Researchers sampled blood before each patch test went on. Unfractionated whole blood was the source of the extracted total RNA. This record comes from a study of human T cells and chemical hapten exposure. Overall study context: Upper back patch tests used 0.01% DPC, scored after 6 days.

TCRdb used MiXCR to reprocess the RACE reads, holding one entry per CDR3 protein. This sample carries tens of thousands of distinct CDR3 sequences, approximately 10% of them seen once, and the ten largest clones take approximately 4%. This CDR3 comprises 18 residues. Germline loops: CDR1 KGHDR, CDR2 SFDVKD. Unmatched junction bases numbered 8, after V lost 3 bases and J lost 1 base. Whole-study findings and limits: TCRs at a frequency above 1 in 1000 stayed unchanged with DPC sensitization.

This receptor was taken from a woman aged 40-49 years with alopecia areata. Some clones in this sample may be carry-over from other donors' samples. Here the sequenced sample was whole blood, taken in connection with sensitization to the hapten diphenylcyclopropenone (DPC). This rearrangement joins TRBV24-1 to TRBJ2-3; the match to TRBD1 covers 11 bases. CDR3 DNA: TGTGCCACCAGTGATCCGGACAGGGGGCTACACCGCACAGATACGCAGTATTTT. This encodes CATSDPDRGLHRTDTQYF.